These 22 T cell receptor beta chains share one sample of origin, sequenced in a study of a mutant IDH1 vaccine in newly diagnosed glioma. Documented time point: baseline, week 1 (first vaccination visit). Treatment of the sample: pre-vaccination baseline after standard-of-care therapy. Profiling relied on immunoSEQ multiplex PCR, and the TCRdb table lists in-frame clones only, not all of them. The table records approximately 92,000 clones, approximately 83% of them present only once. Source: PBMCs, taken from a glioma patient treated with radiotherapy, temozolomide or both. These receptors were obtained from a woman in her forties or fifties with glioma.

The J gene is TRBJ1-5, the V gene TRBV28; D call uncertain. The CDR3 consists of 16 residues. Germline V CDR1 and CDR2: MDHEN, SYDVKM. Trimming pared 1 base from V and 0 bases from J, leaving 10 bases between. CDR3 protein: CASSLSRHNSNQPQHF. In nucleotides, the CDR3 is TGTGCCAGCAGTTTATCCCGACACAATAGCAATCAGCCCCAGCATTTT. The whole variable domain, filled in from reference TRBV28 and TRBJ1-5, reads DVKVTQSSRYLVKRTGEKVFLECVQDMDHENMFWYRQDPGLGLRLIYFSYDVKMKEKGDIPEGYSVSREKKERFSLILESASTNQTSMYLCASSLSRHNSNQPQHFGDGTRLSIL.

This chain connects TRBV5-8 to TRBJ2-7; 7 bases match TRBD1. After removal of 3 bases from V and 3 bases from J, the junction contained 6 bases not matched to a gene. Germline V lookup: CDR1 SGHTS, CDR2 YDEGEE. The CDR3 extends over 14 amino acids. CDR3 sequence: CASSSGQTFYEQYF. Written as DNA, the CDR3 is TGTGCCAGCAGCTCGGGACAGACATTCTACGAGCAGTACTTC.

V and J are TRBV7-9 and TRBJ2-3; D remains unclear. V was cut by 4 bases and J by 6 bases, with 20 bases left in between. This CDR3 comprises 16 residues. Germline V lookup: CDR1 SEHNR, CDR2 FQNEAQ (reference sequence). The DNA of the CDR3 is TGTGCCAGCAGCTCCAGTTCTCCGATCCAGGCCGATACGCAGTATTTT. Its protein product is CASSSSSPIQADTQYF. The full variable domain, its missing parts supplied by reference TRBV7-9 and TRBJ2-3, is DTGVSQNPRHKITKRGQNVTFRCDPISEHNRLYWYRQTLGQGPEFLTYFQNEAQLEKSRLLSDRFSAERPKGSFSTLEIQRTEQGDSAMYLCASSSSSPIQADTQYFGPGTRLTVL.

This chain connects TRBV5-4 to TRBJ1-1, with 12 bases identical to TRBD1. With 4 bases clipped from V and 6 bases from J, the junction kept 10 bases outside the gene matches. The CDR3 has 16 amino acids. Germline-derived CDR1 and CDR2 are SGHNT and YYREEE (reference sequence). This CDR3 is CASSPGGQGAEAEAFF. CDR3 DNA sequence: TGTGCCAGCAGCCCGGGGGGACAGGGGGCTGAGGCTGAAGCTTTCTTT. The complete variable domain, with remaining parts taken from reference TRBV5-4 and TRBJ1-1, reads ETGVTQSPTHLIKTRGQQVTLRCSSQSGHNTVSWYQQALGQGPQFIFQYYREEENGRGNFPPRFSGLQFPNYSSELNVNALELDDSALYLCASSPGGQGAEAEAFFGQGTRLTVV.

This chain joins TRBV10-2 and TRBJ2-7, with TRBD1 matching over 12 bases. Trimming took 6 bases from V and 2 from J; bases not matched to a gene: 5. The germline gives CDR1 WSHSY, CDR2 SAAADI. The CDR3 covers 15 residues. Here the CDR3 DNA reads TGCGCCAGCAGAGACCGGGACAGGGGGCCCTACGAGCAGTACTTC. This gives the protein CASRDRDRGPYEQYF.

In this sample, this clone turned up once. The chain links TRBV7-8 to TRBJ2-1; unclear D gene. Germline lookup yields CDR1 SGHVS and CDR2 FQNEAQ. The CDR3 contains 16 residues. Trimming took off 3 bases at V and 0 bases at J, with 12 bases between the two ends. This chain's CDR3 is CASSFQTQSSYNEQFF. The CDR3 DNA reads TGTGCCAGCAGCTTCCAAACACAGAGCTCCTACAATGAGCAGTTCTTC.

The V call is TRBV6-5, the J call TRBJ1-2, with 7 bases fitting TRBD1. The J segment lost 5 bases and the V segment lost 6 bases, leaving 6 bases of the junction unmatched. The germline V gene has CDR1 MNHEY and CDR2 SVGAGI. The CDR3 has 13 amino acids. CDR3 DNA: TGTGCCAGCAGAGCGCCGGGACAGTATGGCTACACCTTC. As protein: CASRAPGQYGYTF.

This sequence joins TRBV9 and TRBJ1-3, with D unclear. The V end lost 0 bases, the J end lost 8 bases, and 6 bases lay between the germline ends. The CDR3 is 12 amino acids. Germline V lookup: CDR1 SGDLS, CDR2 YYNGEE. Here the CDR3 DNA reads TGTGCCAGCAGCGTAGAAGAGCACACCATATATTTT. Protein: CASSVEEHTIYF.

This chain uses TRBV2 with TRBJ1-4; 7 positions agree with TRBD1. V gave up 11 bases and J gave up 5 bases; unmatched junction bases: 8. The germline gives CDR1 SNHLY, CDR2 FYNNEI. This CDR3 has 13 amino acids. CDR3 bases: TGTGCCTCAGCCGGGACAGCGAATGAAAAACTGTTTTTT. This gives the protein CASAGTANEKLFF.

V is TRBV10-3 and J is TRBJ1-2, with D maybe TRBD1 (6 bases). The CDR3 length is 14 residues. Trimming took 4 bases from V and 3 from J, leaving 12 bases between them. Germline lookup yields CDR1 ENHRY and CDR2 SYGVKD. The CDR3 loop reads CAISGSGDDYGYTF. CDR3 DNA: TGTGCCATCAGTGGTTCAGGGGACGACTATGGCTACACCTTC.

The chain recombines TRBV7-8 with TRBJ1-1; 7 nucleotides match TRBD1. Trimming removed 7 bases from V and 4 bases from J; junction bases left unmatched: 3. Per germline, CDR1 SGHVS and CDR2 FQNEAQ. This CDR3 is 12 amino acids long. CDR3 protein: CASNEGATEAFF. The CDR3 DNA is TGTGCCAGCAACGAGGGGGCCACTGAAGCTTTCTTT.

This clone turned up a few times. The chain recombines TRBV30 with TRBJ1-1; D gene uncertain. The CDR3 is 13 residues long. The germline CDR1 and CDR2 sequences are GTSNPN and SVGIG (reference sequence). V was clipped by 4 bases and J by 4 bases, with 13 bases between them. CDR3 protein: CAWTRVVGTEAFF. DNA of the CDR3: TGTGCCTGGACTAGAGTCGTCGGCACTGAAGCTTTCTTT.

V usage is TRBV29-1 and J usage is TRBJ1-2, with TRBD1 identical over 8 bases. CDR1 SQVTM and CDR2 ANQGSEA come from the germline V gene. The CDR3 runs 12 residues. Trimming took 6 bases from V and 4 from J; bases not matched to a gene: 4. The CDR3 loop is CSVGQGGYGYTF. The CDR3 DNA reads TGCAGCGTCGGACAGGGCGGCTATGGCTACACCTTC.

This chain joins TRBV30 and TRBJ2-3; D gene unclear. The CDR3 sequence is 17 residues long. Germline values: CDR1 GTSNPN, CDR2 SVGIG (reference sequence). V lost 1 base to trimming and J lost 0 bases, with 17 bases between them. The DNA for the CDR3 is TGTGCCTGGAGTGCCCCCCCCAGGACCCTTAGCACAGATACGCAGTATTTT. Translating gives CAWSAPPRTLSTDTQYF.

The chain recombines TRBV20-1 with TRBJ2-7; D remains unclear. Germline V gene sequence: CDR1 DFQATT, CDR2 SNEGSKA (reference sequence). The CDR3 has 11 amino acids. V lost 3 bases to trimming and J lost 2 bases, with 5 bases between them. DNA for the CDR3: TGCAGTGCTAGGCGGCCCTACGAGCAGTACTTC. Encoded protein: CSARRPYEQYF.

The J gene is TRBJ1-2, the V gene TRBV6-5; 8 nucleotides agree with TRBD1. This CDR3 is built from 15 residues. Per germline, CDR1 MNHEY and CDR2 SVGAGI. V lost 4 bases, J lost 8 bases, and 12 bases stayed unmatched. CDR3 sequence: CASSSRPQGADGYTF. DNA for the CDR3: TGTGCCAGCAGTTCCCGGCCCCAGGGGGCGGACGGCTACACCTTC.

V is TRBV30 and J is TRBJ2-7; 8 positions agree with TRBD1. With V trimmed by 3 bases and J by 1 base, 8 bases remained unmatched. CDR1 and CDR2 from the germline V gene are GTSNPN and SVGIG (reference sequence). The CDR3 spans 15 residues. This chain's CDR3 is CAWSRTGTLSYEQYF. The DNA for the CDR3 is TGTGCCTGGAGCCGGACAGGGACGTTATCCTACGAGCAGTACTTC.

The chain uses TRBV6-1 and TRBJ2-7, with TRBD2 as a possible D gene (6 bases). Germline CDR1 is MNHNS and CDR2 is SASEGT. The length of the CDR3 is 12 residues. The V end was cut by 7 bases, the J end by 4 bases, with 11 bases between. The CDR3 bases are TGTGCCAGCACCGGACTACAATACGAGCAGTACTTC. It codes for CASTGLQYEQYF.

This sequence joins TRBV28 and TRBJ2-4, with D perhaps given as TRBD1 or TRBD2 (6 bases each). The V gene lost 5 bases and the J gene lost 0 bases, with 11 bases spanning the gap. Germline V lookup: CDR1 MDHEN, CDR2 SYDVKM. The CDR3 has 15 amino acids. DNA of the CDR3: TGTGCCAGCAGTGCGCCGGGGGCAGCCAAAAACATTCAGTACTTC. Translating it yields CASSAPGAAKNIQYF.

This rearrangement joins TRBV30 to TRBJ1-6; D gene uncertain. This CDR3 region has 17 residues. Per germline, CDR1 GTSNPN and CDR2 SVGIG (reference sequence). Trimming pared 3 bases from V and 3 bases from J, leaving 18 bases between. As DNA, the CDR3 is TGTGCCTGGAGGCGTACAGAGACCTCTTACTATAATTCACCCCTCCACTTT. Protein: CAWRRTETSYYNSPLHF. The whole variable domain, filled in from reference TRBV30 and TRBJ1-6, reads SQTIHQWPATLVQPVGSPLSLECTVEGTSNPNLYWYRQAAGRGLQLLFYSVGIGQISSEVPQNLSASRPQDRQFILSSKKLLLSDSGFYLCAWRRTETSYYNSPLHFGNGTRLTVT.

The CDR3 bases are TGTGCCAGCAGCTTGATGGGGCAGGAACCTGGAAACACCATATATTTT. Amino acid sequence: CASSLMGQEPGNTIYF. The chain combines TRBV5-6 with TRBJ1-3; D possibly corresponds to TRBD1 (5 bases). Germline V CDR1 and CDR2: SGHDT, YYEEEE. V lost 1 base, J lost 2 bases, and 13 bases lay in between. The CDR3 sequence is 16 residues long.

The chain couples TRBV13 to TRBJ1-2; the D is unclear. Trimming took 1 base from V and 6 from J, leaving 9 bases between them. Germline-derived CDR1 and CDR2 are PRHDT and FYEKMQ (reference sequence). This CDR3 contains 13 residues. CDR3 amino acids: CASSLVGYDGYTF. The DNA of the CDR3 is TGTGCCAGCAGCTTAGTTGGGTACGATGGCTACACCTTC.